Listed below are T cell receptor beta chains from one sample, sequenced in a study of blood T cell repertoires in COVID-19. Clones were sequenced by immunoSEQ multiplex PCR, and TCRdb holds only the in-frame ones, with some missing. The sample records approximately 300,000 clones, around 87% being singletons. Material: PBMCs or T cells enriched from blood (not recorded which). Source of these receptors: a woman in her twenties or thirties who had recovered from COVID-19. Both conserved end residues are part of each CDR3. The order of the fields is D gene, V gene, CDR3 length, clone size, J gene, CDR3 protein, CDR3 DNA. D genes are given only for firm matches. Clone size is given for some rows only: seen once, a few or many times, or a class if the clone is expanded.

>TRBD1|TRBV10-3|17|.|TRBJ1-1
CAISSDRSLEVITEAFF
TGTGCCATCAGTTCGGACAGGAGCCTCGAGGTTATCACTGAAGCTTTCTTT
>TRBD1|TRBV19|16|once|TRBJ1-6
CASSTGTGSYNSPLHF
TGTGCCAGTAGTACCGGGACAGGCAGCTATAATTCACCCCTCCACTTT
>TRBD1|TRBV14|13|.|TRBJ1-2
CASSPTGIYGYTF
TGTGCCAGCAGCCCGACAGGGATTTATGGCTACACCTTC
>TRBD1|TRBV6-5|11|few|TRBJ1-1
CASSSDREAFF
TGTGCCAGCAGTTCGGACAGGGAAGCTTTCTTT
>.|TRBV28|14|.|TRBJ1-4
CASSTGVYNEKLFF
TGTGCCAGCAGCACCGGGGTGTATAATGAAAAACTGTTTTTT
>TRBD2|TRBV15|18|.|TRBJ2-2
CATSREWLAGGTTGELFF
TGTGCCACCAGCAGAGAATGGCTAGCGGGGGGTACCACCGGGGAGCTGTTTTTT
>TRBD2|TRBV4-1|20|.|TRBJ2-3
CASSQAASIFSGISTDTQYF
TGCGCCAGCAGCCAAGCCGCCTCCATATTTAGCGGGATTAGCACAGATACGCAGTATTTT
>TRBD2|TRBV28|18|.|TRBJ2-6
CASHRGGYPISGANVLTF
TGTGCCAGCCACCGGGGAGGGTATCCCATCTCTGGGGCCAACGTCCTGACTTTC
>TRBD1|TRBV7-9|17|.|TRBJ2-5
CASSLSTPRQGQETQYF
TGTGCCAGCAGCTTGTCCACCCCTCGACAGGGGCAAGAGACCCAGTACTTC
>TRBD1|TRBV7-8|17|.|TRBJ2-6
CASSRRGQSSGANVLTF
TGTGCCAGCAGCCGCCGGGGACAGTCCTCTGGGGCCAACGTCCTGACTTTC
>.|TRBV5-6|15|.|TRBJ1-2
CASSLTTSANYGYTF
TGTGCCAGCAGCTTGACTACCTCAGCTAACTATGGCTACACCTTC
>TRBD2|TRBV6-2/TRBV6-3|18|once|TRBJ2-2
CASSYSTGGALGTGELFF
TGTGCCAGCAGTTACTCGACGGGGGGGGCCTTGGGCACCGGGGAGCTGTTTTTT
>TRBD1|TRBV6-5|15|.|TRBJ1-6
CASSYPGQGNSPLHF
TGTGCCAGCAGTTATCCGGGACAGGGGAATTCACCCCTCCACTTT
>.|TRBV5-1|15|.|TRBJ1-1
CASSLEPGMNTEAFF
TGCGCCAGCAGCTTGGAGCCAGGAATGAACACTGAAGCTTTCTTT
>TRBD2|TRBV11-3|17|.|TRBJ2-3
CASSPGLAGISTDTQYF
TGTGCCAGCAGCCCGGGACTAGCGGGGATTAGCACAGATACGCAGTATTTT
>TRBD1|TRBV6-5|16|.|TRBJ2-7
CASSYSRTGIAYEQYF
TGTGCCAGCAGTTACTCGCGGACAGGGATCGCCTACGAGCAGTACTTC
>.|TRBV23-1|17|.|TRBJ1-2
CASSQPPTAGKVWGYTF
TGCGCCAGCAGTCAACCACCGACCGCGGGGAAGGTATGGGGCTACACCTTC
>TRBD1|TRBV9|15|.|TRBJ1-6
CASSAQTGSNSPLHF
TGTGCCAGCAGCGCCCAGACAGGGAGCAATTCACCCCTCCACTTT
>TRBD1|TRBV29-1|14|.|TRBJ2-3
CSGRTGNPTDTQYF
TGCAGCGGGCGGACAGGTAACCCCACAGATACGCAGTATTTT
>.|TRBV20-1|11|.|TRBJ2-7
CSASPSYEQYF
TGCAGTGCTAGTCCGTCCTACGAGCAGTACTTC
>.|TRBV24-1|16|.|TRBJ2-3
CATSEPGTLSTDTQYF
TGTGCCACCAGTGAGCCAGGGACACTGAGCACAGATACGCAGTATTTT
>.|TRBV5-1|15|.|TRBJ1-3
CASSPQGLSGNTIYF
TGCGCCAGCAGCCCGCAGGGACTCTCTGGAAACACCATATATTTT
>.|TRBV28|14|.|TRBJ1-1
CASSFGGTLTEAFF
TGTGCCAGCAGTTTTGGCGGGACCCTGACTGAAGCTTTCTTT
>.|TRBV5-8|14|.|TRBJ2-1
CASSVLNSYNEQFF
TGTGCCAGCAGTGTATTAAACTCCTACAATGAGCAGTTCTTC
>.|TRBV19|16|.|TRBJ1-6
CASRTTDGGMNSPLHF
TGTGCCAGTAGAACCACGGACGGCGGGATGAATTCACCCCTCCACTTT
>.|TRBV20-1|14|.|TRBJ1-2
CSASPPPPNYGYTF
TGCAGTGCTAGTCCTCCCCCCCCTAACTATGGCTACACCTTC
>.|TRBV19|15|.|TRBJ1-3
CASTLARDTGNTIYF
TGTGCCAGTACCCTTGCGCGGGATACGGGAAACACCATATATTTT
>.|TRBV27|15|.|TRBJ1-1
CASSSNRGWSTEAFF
TGTGCCAGCAGTTCCAACCGGGGGTGGAGCACTGAAGCTTTCTTT
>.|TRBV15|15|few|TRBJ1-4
CATSRDLGLGVKLFF
TGTGCCACCAGCAGAGATCTCGGTTTGGGCGTAAAACTGTTTTTT
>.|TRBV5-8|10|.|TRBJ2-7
CATPGPEQYF
TGTGCCACCCCAGGTCCGGAGCAGTACTTC
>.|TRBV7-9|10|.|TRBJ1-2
CASSFQGYTF
TGTGCCAGCAGTTTTCAAGGCTACACCTTC
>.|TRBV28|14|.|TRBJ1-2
CASSLFRGGVGYTF
TGTGCCAGCAGTTTATTTAGAGGGGGAGTAGGCTACACCTTC
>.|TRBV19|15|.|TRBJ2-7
CASNPGGQSSYEQYF
TGTGCCAGTAACCCAGGAGGGCAGTCCAGCTACGAGCAGTACTTC
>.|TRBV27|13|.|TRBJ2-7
CASRGLNSYEQYF
TGTGCCAGCAGGGGCCTAAACTCCTACGAGCAGTACTTC
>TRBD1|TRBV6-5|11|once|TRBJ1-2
CASSQGDGYTF
TGTGCCAGCAGCCAGGGGGATGGCTACACCTTC
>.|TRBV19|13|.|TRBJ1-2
CASTPGGIYGYTF
TGTGCCAGTACCCCGGGGGGGATCTATGGCTACACCTTC
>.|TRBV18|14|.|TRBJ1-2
CASSPSGGGYGYTF
TGTGCCAGCTCACCCTCCGGGGGAGGCTATGGCTACACCTTC
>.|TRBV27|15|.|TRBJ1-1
CASSFDRLMNTEAFF
TGTGCCAGCAGTTTTGACAGGCTAATGAACACTGAAGCTTTCTTT
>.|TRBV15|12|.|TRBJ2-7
CATSRDSGEQYF
TGTGCCACCAGCAGAGATTCGGGGGAGCAGTACTTC
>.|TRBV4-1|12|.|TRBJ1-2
CASSHNEYGYTF
TGCGCCAGCAGCCACAATGAGTATGGCTACACCTTC
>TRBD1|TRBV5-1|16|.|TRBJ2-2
CASSPQGESNTGELFF
TGCGCCAGCAGCCCCCAGGGGGAGTCGAACACCGGGGAGCTGTTTTTT
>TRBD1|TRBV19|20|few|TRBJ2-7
CASSPRPGTGPVRRRYEQYF
TGTGCCAGTAGTCCACGCCCCGGGACAGGGCCTGTCCGTCGCAGGTACGAGCAGTACTTC
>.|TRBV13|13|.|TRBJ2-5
CASCLNFGETQYF
TGTGCCAGCTGCCTGAATTTCGGAGAGACCCAGTACTTC
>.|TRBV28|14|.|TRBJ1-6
CASLGGNHNSPLHF
TGTGCCAGCTTGGGGGGGAACCATAATTCACCCCTCCACTTT
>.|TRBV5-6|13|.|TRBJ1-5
CASSPMAGQPQHF
TGTGCCAGCAGCCCGATGGCTGGCCAGCCCCAGCATTTT
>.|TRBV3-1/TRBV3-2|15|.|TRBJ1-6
CASSQETTPGSPLHF
TGTGCCAGCAGCCAAGAAACCACCCCGGGATCACCCCTCCACTTT
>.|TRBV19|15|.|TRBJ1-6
CASRGGLSRNSPLHF
TGTGCCAGTAGGGGGGGACTCTCCCGTAATTCACCCCTCCACTTT